This T cell receptor (beta chain) was identified in a study of T cell changes during pregnancy in multiple sclerosis. Some clones are missing from TCRdb's copy, which holds only in-frame ones; the method was immunoSEQ multiplex PCR. The sample lists under 40,000 clones, about 92% occurring once. This CDR3 has 16 residues. Germline CDR1 MDHEN, CDR2 SYDVKM. V shed 5 bases and J 3 bases; nucleotides not matched to a gene: 11. This TCR was recovered from a female donor in good health, enrolled as a control in a pregnancy study. This chain connects TRBV28 to TRBJ1-2; the match to TRBD1 covers 8 bases. Here the sequenced sample was peripheral blood, taken in the third trimester of pregnancy. Here the CDR3 reads CASSARTGFLYYGYTF. The DNA of the CDR3 is TGTGCCAGCAGTGCCCGGACAGGGTTTCTCTACTATGGCTACACCTTC.